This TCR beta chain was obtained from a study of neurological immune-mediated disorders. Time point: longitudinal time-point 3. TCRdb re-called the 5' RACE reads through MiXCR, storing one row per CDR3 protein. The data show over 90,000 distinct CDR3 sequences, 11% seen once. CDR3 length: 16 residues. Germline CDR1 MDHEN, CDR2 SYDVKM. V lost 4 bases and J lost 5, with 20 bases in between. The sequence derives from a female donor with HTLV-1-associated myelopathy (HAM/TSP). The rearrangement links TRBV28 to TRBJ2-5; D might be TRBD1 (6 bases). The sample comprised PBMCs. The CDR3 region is CASSYRYRAYTETQYF. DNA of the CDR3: TGTGCCAGCAGTTACCGGTACAGGGCGTACACGGAGACCCAGTACTTC.